This is a list of T cell receptor beta chains from one sample in a study of T cell responses to AZD1222 COVID-19 vaccine. The method was immunoSEQ multiplex PCR; TCRdb's version includes in-frame clones alone and lacks a portion of them. The sample has about 54,000 clones; 80% to 90% are singletons. The sequencing here drew on peripheral blood, taken on day 0 of AZD1222 vaccination. Receptor source: an adult in good health. Each CDR3 is given without its conserved first and last residue. Where a row states a size, it is once, few, many or the class of an expanded clone; other rows omit it.

clone_size,v_call,j_call,cdr3_aa
.,TRBV5-1,TRBJ2-2,ASSRRGSNTGELF
.,TRBV19,TRBJ2-7,ASGTVYEQY
.,TRBV28,TRBJ1-2,ASSSGQGAGYT
.,TRBV3-1/TRBV3-2,TRBJ2-7,ASSRGASYEQY
.,TRBV9,TRBJ2-7,ASSAGGASYEQY
.,TRBV29-1,TRBJ2-7,SVIPVRGDEQY
.,TRBV5-1,TRBJ1-1,ASSLAGGFRGTEAF
.,TRBV6-5,TRBJ1-5,ASRANQPQH
.,TRBV15,TRBJ2-1,ATSRDFRTGERF
.,TRBV19,TRBJ1-5,ASSRGARQPQH
.,TRBV27,TRBJ2-1,ASASPGTAYNEQF
.,TRBV6-5,TRBJ2-1,ASTQGSGLYNEQF
.,TRBV29-1,TRBJ2-5,SASGRAVETQY
.,TRBV3-1/TRBV3-2,TRBJ2-5,ASSQESETQY
.,TRBV2,TRBJ2-3,ASSEAAGETDTQY
.,TRBV4-1,TRBJ2-7,ASSQIVPSGRDISYEQY
.,TRBV7-2,TRBJ1-5,ASSLQGGAAQPQH
.,TRBV2,TRBJ1-6,ASSRQGARFNSPLH
.,TRBV14,TRBJ2-3,ASSQDHGNADTQY
.,TRBV14,TRBJ1-1,ASSQQQNTEAF
.,TRBV28,TRBJ2-7,ASPPSGLAGAYEQY
once,TRBV7-3,TRBJ2-1,ASSLAIGSYNEQF
once,TRBV2,TRBJ1-5,ASSPGGSRQPQH
.,TRBV10-3,TRBJ1-2,AIGGRDRDRYGYT
.,TRBV29-1,TRBJ2-1,SVAGFTGAGYNEQF
.,TRBV7-8,TRBJ2-2,ASTAPLGVELF
.,TRBV18,TRBJ1-1,ASSSRTGMNTEAF
.,TRBV7-2,TRBJ2-3,ASRGGGTDTQY
.,TRBV27,TRBJ2-1,ASRPPGLPLNEQF
once,TRBV6-6,TRBJ2-2,ASSYGPVTGELF
.,TRBV7-2,TRBJ2-3,AGRGLAGGSGSTDTQY
.,TRBV14,TRBJ1-4,ASSPRVGSFATNEKLF
.,TRBV2,TRBJ2-2,ASTRLITGELF
.,TRBV28,TRBJ1-2,ASSYMRGPPNYGYT
.,TRBV6-1,TRBJ2-1,ASSDKTRSYNEQF
.,TRBV28,TRBJ1-4,ASSFVRLPQLNEKLF
few,TRBV11-3,TRBJ2-1,ASSLAPDRGGYNEQF
few,TRBV6-4,TRBJ2-3,ASSDGEGGDTQY
.,TRBV6-5,TRBJ2-5,ATSGGSQETQY
.,TRBV7-2,TRBJ2-7,ASREGGVYEQY
once,TRBV24-1,TRBJ1-2,ATSETGYDGYT
.,TRBV19,TRBJ1-5,ASTDRGRQPQH
.,TRBV9,TRBJ2-2,ASSTYGQGVLETGELF
once,TRBV5-1,TRBJ1-2,ASSSKGAYGYT
.,TRBV2,TRBJ2-2,ASRAPTSGRDTGELF